This T cell receptor beta chain was sequenced during a study of cytomegalovirus exposure and HLA in healthy donors. About the study: The study placed about four fifths of its roughly 400 genotyped donors in the Caucasian-associated ancestry cluster.

Use of 60 Vbeta and 13 Jbeta primers characterized the PCR. Profiled with immunoSEQ multiplex PCR; TCRdb holds only in-frame clones, not every one. The data contain tens of thousands of clones, more than 70% of them singletons. The sample holds a few counts of this clone. Its antigen is unidentified. Trimming stripped 1 base from V and 0 bases from J, with 13 bases between. The CDR3 totals 17 residues. The V gene's germline CDR1 is MNHNS and CDR2 SASEGT. General study points: Indistinguishable V segments, including TRBV6-2 and TRBV6-3, were excluded. Association of 16,951 TCR beta sequences with HLA alleles was found at 0.05 false discovery rate in a later analysis.

Unrecorded immune exposures were likely, despite nominal health at sampling. Sequencing input: PBMCs. The sequence was collected from a man aged 45-60 years in good health and CMV-seropositive. The chain links TRBV6-1 to TRBJ2-1, with no clear D. The CDR3 bases are TGTGCCAGCAGTGAAGTTTCTGCTGTTAGCTCCTACAATGAGCAGTTCTTC. This translates into CASSEVSAVSSYNEQFF.